The 32 T cell receptor beta chains in this list originate from one sample, sequenced in a study of cytomegalovirus exposure and HLA in healthy donors. PCR employed 60 Vbeta and 13 Jbeta primers. Clones were read by immunoSEQ multiplex PCR, and TCRdb kept only the in-frame ones, dropping some. Seen here are about 43,000 clones, around 64% observed once, and the top ten hold 8% to 9.5%. The sample was PBMCs. The receptors here all came from a human donor in good health.

This chain connects TRBV9 to TRBJ1-6, with D possibly being TRBD1 (5 bases). Trimming stripped 2 bases from V and 7 bases from J, with 7 bases between. Germline V gives CDR1 SGDLS, CDR2 YYNGEE. This CDR3 spans 13 amino acids. This CDR3 is CASSVNRNSPLHF. CDR3 nucleotide sequence: TGTGCCAGCAGCGTTAACAGGAATTCACCCCTCCACTTT. Combining the CDR3 with reference TRBV9 and TRBJ1-6 gives the whole variable domain DSGVTQTPKHLITATGQRVTLRCSPRSGDLSVYWYQQSLDQGLQFLIQYYNGEERAKGNILERFSAQQFPDLHSELNLSSLELGDSALYFCASSVNRNSPLHFGNGTRLTVT.

The chain is built from TRBV11-3 and TRBJ2-1; 8 bases match TRBD2. V lost 4 bases to trimming and J lost 5 bases; unmatched junction nucleotides: 7. The CDR3 extends over 15 amino acids. Germline loops: CDR1 SGHNT, CDR2 YENEEA. The CDR3 nucleotides read TGTGCCAGCAGCTCCGGGGGGGCCACTAACAATGAGCAGTTCTTC. This codes for CASSSGGATNNEQFF. Looking up the rest from reference TRBV11-3 and TRBJ2-1 gives the full variable domain: EAGVVQSPRYKIIEKKQPVAFWCNPISGHNTLYWYLQNLGQGPELLIRYENEEAVDDSQLPKDRFSAERLKGVDSTLKIQPAELGDSAVYLCASSSGGATNNEQFFGPGTRLTVL.

The chain uses TRBV4-1 and TRBJ2-5; 8 bases line up with TRBD1. Trimming at V came to 8 bases and at J to 5 bases, leaving 10 bases not matched to a gene. Germline CDR1 MGHRA, CDR2 YSYEKL. This CDR3 contains 14 residues. CDR3 sequence reads: CASARQGRVETQYF. DNA for the CDR3: TGCGCCAGCGCCCGACAGGGGAGAGTGGAGACCCAGTACTTC.

This clone was observed a few times. The chain has TRBV6-5 and TRBJ2-1; 16 bases map to TRBD2. Germline CDR1 MNHEY, CDR2 SVGAGI. The CDR3 runs 15 residues. The junction had 5 bases not matched to a gene; V was cut back by 6 bases and J by 9 bases. The CDR3 DNA sequence: TGTGCCAGCAGACAGGGACTAGCGGGGGGGTCTGAGCAGTTCTTC. Translating it yields CASRQGLAGGSEQFF.

This clone was seen a handful of times. The rearrangement links TRBV4-2 to TRBJ2-1; D is ambiguous. V dropped 3 bases and J dropped 5 bases, with 17 bases sitting between them. Looked up from germline, CDR1 is LGHNA and CDR2 is YNFKEQ. The CDR3 extends over 16 amino acids. The CDR3 sequence: CASSQGDQFRNNEQFF. DNA of the CDR3: TGTGCCAGCAGCCAGGGTGACCAATTCAGGAACAATGAGCAGTTCTTC.

This chain joins TRBV30 and TRBJ1-5; D is undetermined. From germline, CDR1 is GTSNPN and CDR2 SVGIG (reference sequence). V lost 3 bases, J lost 7 bases, and 16 bases lay in between. The CDR3 covers 14 residues. In nucleotides, the CDR3 is TGTGCCTGGAGGGGCTTGGGTGACGGACAGCCCCAGCATTTT. It codes for CAWRGLGDGQPQHF.

V is TRBV10-2 and J is TRBJ2-5; D is unresolved. The J call is doubtful: the DNA matches TRBJ2-7 better. Per germline, CDR1 WSHSY and CDR2 SAAADI. CDR3 length: 13 amino acids. The CDR3 DNA follows: TGCGCCAGCAAACCGACCGGGTACTACGAGCAGTACTTC. The encoded protein is CASKPTGYYEQYF.

The rearrangement uses TRBV7-9 and TRBJ2-7; D may be TRBD2 (6 bases). Germline values: CDR1 SEHNR, CDR2 FQNEAQ (reference sequence). With 1 base removed from V and 6 bases from J, the gap between germline ends came to 16 bases. The CDR3 has 15 amino acids. The CDR3 coding sequence is TGTGCCAGCAGCTTAGAGGTACCAGTGCGGGGCGAGCAGTACTTC. It is translated as CASSLEVPVRGEQYF.

The chain couples TRBV7-9 to TRBJ2-4, with 9 bases lining up with TRBD1. The CDR3 runs to 17 residues. V lost 5 bases, J lost 9 bases, and 17 bases stayed unmatched. The germline V gene encodes CDR1 SEHNR and CDR2 FQNEAQ (reference sequence). As DNA, the CDR3 is TGTGCCAGCAGCCTACCCGCCGGGGGACAGGGAATAGGCATTCAGTACTTC. This sequence encodes CASSLPAGGQGIGIQYF.

The chain carries TRBV4-2 and TRBJ1-2; 7 bases are a match to TRBD1. This CDR3 contains 15 residues. CDR1 and CDR2 (germline): LGHNA, YNFKEQ. J was trimmed by 0 bases and V by 6 bases; bases with no gene match: 7. The CDR3 sequence: CASSEGDSSNYGYTF. The CDR3 nucleotides read TGTGCCAGCAGTGAAGGGGACAGCTCTAACTATGGCTACACCTTC.

The V gene is TRBV28, the J gene TRBJ2-7; tentatively, D is TRBD1 (6 bases). The CDR3 totals 12 residues. The V end was cut by 2 bases, the J end by 12 bases, with 14 bases between. Germline-derived CDR1 and CDR2 are MDHEN and SYDVKM. Here the CDR3 DNA reads TGTGCCAGCAGTTTAGCAGAGACAGGCCCGTACTTC. Its translation: CASSLAETGPYF.

This chain connects TRBV7-9 to TRBJ1-5, with 9 bases fitting TRBD1. Unmatched junction bases numbered 5, after V lost 5 bases and J lost 12 bases. The CDR3 runs to 12 residues. Per the germline V gene, CDR1 is SEHNR and CDR2 is FQNEAQ (reference sequence). CDR3 bases: TGTGCCAGCAGCCTGGGGACAGGGCACCAGCATTTT. It specifies CASSLGTGHQHF.

V is TRBV30 and J is TRBJ2-3, with TRBD2 matching 16 bases. V lost 4 bases, J lost 2 bases, and 6 bases stayed unmatched. The CDR3 sequence is 17 residues long. Germline V gene sequence: CDR1 GTSNPN, CDR2 SVGIG (reference sequence). CDR3: CAWKGTSGGANTDTQYF. DNA for the CDR3: TGTGCCTGGAAAGGGACTAGCGGGGGGGCAAACACAGATACGCAGTATTTT.

The chain combines TRBV27 with TRBJ2-7; TRBD1 agrees at 7 bases. V lost 6 bases and J lost 6; bases outside the gene matches: 8. The CDR3 covers 13 residues. Per the germline V gene, CDR1 is MNHEY and CDR2 is SMNVEV (reference sequence). The CDR3, as DNA: TGTGCCAGCAGGATGACAGGGTTCGCCGAGCAGTACTTC. This codes for CASRMTGFAEQYF.

V usage is TRBV7-2 and J usage is TRBJ2-1, with 11 bases that match TRBD2. Trimming removed 3 bases from V and 10 bases from J; junction bases left unmatched: 5. The CDR3 has 14 amino acids. In germline, CDR1 is SGHTA, CDR2 FQGNSA. CDR3 loop: CASSFSGGAREQFF. The CDR3 nucleotides are TGTGCCAGCAGCTTTAGCGGGGGGGCCAGGGAGCAGTTCTTC.

This clone was observed a handful of times. V usage is TRBV2 and J usage is TRBJ2-6, with a possible D match to TRBD1 (7 bases). The germline V and J ends were trimmed by 6 bases and 3 bases, with 15 bases remaining between them. This CDR3 spans 16 amino acids. In germline, CDR1 is SNHLY, CDR2 FYNNEI. In DNA, the CDR3 is TGTGCCAGCAGCGTACAGGGGCGGGGTGGGGCCAACGTCCTGACTTTC. This codes for CASSVQGRGGANVLTF.

The chain combines TRBV23-1 with TRBJ1-2, with D unclear. TRBV23-1 is identified as an open reading frame with a role that is uncertain. This CDR3 region has 17 residues. Trimming cost V 0 bases and J 2 bases, with 16 bases left between them. CDR3 protein: CASSQSGVGGFNYGYTF. The CDR3, as DNA: TGCGCCAGCAGTCAATCCGGGGTGGGTGGGTTCAACTATGGCTACACCTTC.

This clone was observed a single time. V gene TRBV9 combines with J gene TRBJ1-5; D is undetermined. The CDR3 is made up of 14 amino acids. Germline V gene sequence: CDR1 SGDLS, CDR2 YYNGEE. Trimming cost V 0 bases and J 7 bases, with 11 bases left between them. The CDR3 sequence: CASSVDRVYQPQHF. The CDR3 DNA is TGTGCCAGCAGCGTAGACCGGGTTTACCAGCCCCAGCATTTT. The full variable domain, completed using reference TRBV9 and TRBJ1-5, is DSGVTQTPKHLITATGQRVTLRCSPRSGDLSVYWYQQSLDQGLQFLIQYYNGEERAKGNILERFSAQQFPDLHSELNLSSLELGDSALYFCASSVDRVYQPQHFGDGTRLSIL.

CDR3 loop: CSVALGAEQYF. The CDR3 DNA reads as TGCAGCGTTGCTTTGGGGGCCGAGCAGTACTTC. This chain links TRBV29-1 with TRBJ2-7, with D perhaps TRBD1 (6 bases). Germline CDR1 reads SQVTM; CDR2 reads ANQGSEA. The V gene lost 4 bases and the J gene lost 6 bases, with 10 bases spanning the gap. There are 11 residues in the CDR3.

The genes are TRBV5-1 and TRBJ2-5; TRBD2 matches at 7 bases. This CDR3 spans 15 amino acids. The ends lost 2 bases at V and 2 bases at J; junction bases unmatched: 6. The germline gives CDR1 SGHRS, CDR2 YFSETQ. In nucleotides, the CDR3 is TGCGCCAGCAGCTTCGTTTGGGGGGGACAAGAGACCCAGTACTTC. Its translation: CASSFVWGGQETQYF. The full variable domain, in which reference TRBV5-1 and TRBJ2-5 provide the parts outside the CDR3, is KAGVTQTPRYLIKTRGQQVTLSCSPISGHRSVSWYQQTPGQGLQFLFEYFSETQRNKGNFPGRFSGRQFSNSRSEMNVSTLELGDSALYLCASSFVWGGQETQYFGPGTRLLVL.

This clone appeared a single time. One end of the junction does not line up with germline, which may come from a read error. The chain has TRBV10-2 and TRBJ1-1; D may be TRBD1 (6 bases). The CDR3 extends over 13 amino acids. Looked up from germline, CDR1 is WSHSY and CDR2 is SAAADI. The CDR3 protein is CASSERRDTEAFF. The CDR3 DNA reads TGCGCCAGCAGTGAGCGCCGGGACACCGAAGCTTTCTTT.

V is TRBV6-6 and J is TRBJ1-1; 7 nucleotides align to TRBD1. The CDR3 sequence is 15 residues long. J was trimmed by 0 bases and V by 7 bases; bases with no gene match: 8. Germline loops: CDR1 MNHNY, CDR2 SVGAGI (reference sequence). Here the CDR3 reads CASTTRQGLNTEAFF. In DNA, the CDR3 is TGTGCCAGCACAACCCGACAGGGATTGAACACTGAAGCTTTCTTT.

The CDR3 DNA follows: TGTGCCAGCTCACAACGGACAGGGGACGGCTACACCTTC. The encoded protein is CASSQRTGDGYTF. This chain joins TRBV18 and TRBJ1-2; 9 positions agree with TRBD1. This CDR3 has 13 amino acids. V lost 4 bases and J lost 8; bases outside the gene matches: 5. Germline V gives CDR1 KGHSH, CDR2 LQKENI.

This chain joins TRBV29-1 and TRBJ1-1, with D unclear. CDR3 length equals 12 residues. The V and J ends lost 7 bases and 7 bases respectively, with 16 bases between them. The V gene's germline CDR1 is SQVTM and CDR2 ANQGSEA. The CDR3 DNA reads as TGCAGCGCGGCGCAGTCGGGAGGTGAAGCTTTCTTT. It yields the protein CSAAQSGGEAFF.

This sequence joins TRBV28 and TRBJ1-5; the D gene is possibly TRBD1 (6 bases). Trimming took off 2 bases at V and 7 bases at J, with 12 bases between the two ends. Germline lookup yields CDR1 MDHEN and CDR2 SYDVKM. CDR3 length equals 14 residues. The CDR3 DNA reads TGTGCCAGCAGTTTAGTACAGGGCGGGCAGCCCCAGCATTTT. Translation gives CASSLVQGGQPQHF.

This rearrangement joins TRBV6-1 to TRBJ1-6; 7 bases align to TRBD1. Per germline, CDR1 MNHNS and CDR2 SASEGT. Unmatched junction bases numbered 5, after V lost 4 bases and J lost 5 bases. CDR3 length: 15 residues. The CDR3 region is CASSAGQLNNSPLHF. In nucleotides, the CDR3 is TGTGCCAGCAGTGCGGGACAGTTGAATAATTCACCCCTCCACTTT.

This clone was detected a few times. V gene TRBV10-1 combines with J gene TRBJ2-5; D not resolved. Per germline, CDR1 WNHNN and CDR2 SYGVQD (reference sequence). V lost 3 bases and J 0 bases, leaving 8 bases between the germline ends. CDR3 length: 14 residues. Written as DNA, the CDR3 is TGCGCCAGCAGTGATTCGCGGAACCAAGAGACCCAGTACTTC. It yields the protein CASSDSRNQETQYF.

This clone has only a few counts. V is TRBV20-1 and J is TRBJ2-1, with 7 bases aligning to TRBD2. The CDR3 contains 11 residues. Germline values: CDR1 DFQATT, CDR2 SNEGSKA (reference sequence). V lost 6 bases, J lost 7 bases, and 3 bases stayed unmatched. This CDR3 reads CSAAGRNEQFF. In DNA form, the CDR3 reads TGCAGTGCAGCGGGGAGGAATGAGCAGTTCTTC.

This clone showed up just a few times. The chain has TRBV6-5 and TRBJ1-2, with 9 bases that match TRBD1. The CDR3 has 14 residues. V gave up 7 bases and J gave up 5 bases; unmatched junction bases: 8. Looked up from germline, CDR1 is MNHEY and CDR2 is SVGAGI. The CDR3: CASNPGQGTYGYTF. DNA of the CDR3: TGTGCCAGCAACCCCGGACAGGGGACTTATGGCTACACCTTC.

This chain connects TRBV5-1 to TRBJ1-4, with 7 bases identical to TRBD1. Unmatched junction bases numbered 3, after V lost 4 bases and J lost 6 bases. This CDR3 spans 13 amino acids. Germline V gene data show CDR1 as SGHRS and CDR2 as YFSETQ. CDR3 in amino acids: CASSGGTDEKLFF. CDR3 in DNA: TGCGCCAGCAGCGGTGGGACAGATGAAAAACTGTTTTTT.

The V and J genes are TRBV10-3 and TRBJ1-2; perhaps TRBD1 as D (5 bases). In germline, CDR1 is ENHRY, CDR2 SYGVKD. V gave up 6 bases and J gave up 2 bases, with 10 bases separating them. The CDR3 totals 13 residues. CDR3 amino acids: CAISPQANYGYTF. The CDR3 DNA is TGTGCCATCAGCCCACAGGCGAACTATGGCTACACCTTC.

This clone was picked up a small number of times. The chain employs TRBV28 and TRBJ2-7, with 11 bases identical to TRBD1. CDR1 is MDHEN, CDR2 SYDVKM, per germline. J was trimmed by 4 bases and V by 6 bases; bases with no gene match: 5. This CDR3 spans 14 amino acids. The CDR3 reads CASRDRGLRYEQYF. CDR3 DNA sequence: TGTGCCAGCAGGGACAGGGGGCTTCGGTACGAGCAGTACTTC. The full variable domain, completed using reference TRBV28 and TRBJ2-7, is DVKVTQSSRYLVKRTGEKVFLECVQDMDHENMFWYRQDPGLGLRLIYFSYDVKMKEKGDIPEGYSVSREKKERFSLILESASTNQTSMYLCASRDRGLRYEQYFGPGTRLTVT.